These T cell receptor beta chains were read from a single sample in a study of blood T cell repertoires in COVID-19. The assay was immunoSEQ multiplex PCR, and TCRdb's table has in-frame clones only and misses some. The data hold more than 100,000 clones, with roughly 90% observed a single time. The specimen was peripheral blood. These receptors all come from a woman aged 80 or older in a cohort sampled during active COVID-19. Each CDR3 is given with its conserved first and last residue. The order of the fields is V gene, clone size, D gene, J gene, CDR3 DNA, CDR3 protein. D genes are given only for firm matches. Clone size appears in some rows only: once, few, many, or a class for an expanded clone.

TRBV30,NA,NA,TRBJ1-2,TGTGCCTGGACCAAAAATTGGAGGGAAGCTGCCTATGGCTACACCTTC,CAWTKNWREAAYGYTF
TRBV19,NA,TRBD2,TRBJ2-3,TGTGCCAGTAAGGCGAGGCTAGCGGCCGCCCGGGATCAAACAGATACGCAGTATTTT,CASKARLAAARDQTDTQYF
TRBV7-9,NA,NA,TRBJ1-2,TGTGCCAGCAGCCCCGCAGGGTACTATGGCTACACCTTC,CASSPAGYYGYTF
TRBV30,NA,TRBD1,TRBJ1-2,TGTGCCTGGATCGCCGGACAGGGCGCCTATGGCTACACCTTC,CAWIAGQGAYGYTF
TRBV14,NA,NA,TRBJ1-1,TGTGCCAGCAGCCAAGTGCGAGGGGGTTCTGAAGCTTTCTTT,CASSQVRGGSEAFF
TRBV18,NA,TRBD1,TRBJ2-7,TGTGCCAGCTCACCAGGACAGGCCGCGACCTACGAGCAGTACTTC,CASSPGQAATYEQYF
TRBV27,NA,NA,TRBJ2-7,TGTGCCAGCAGTTCAGAAAGGACTCTCCCCTACGAGCAGTACTTC,CASSSERTLPYEQYF
TRBV3-1/TRBV3-2,NA,NA,TRBJ1-1,TGTGCCAGCAGCCACGGGGGGCAGGTTGAAGCTTTCTTT,CASSHGGQVEAFF
TRBV5-1,NA,NA,TRBJ1-1,TGCGCCAGCAGCTTGGCCGCGACAGGTGAAGCTTTCTTT,CASSLAATGEAFF
TRBV5-6,once,TRBD1,TRBJ2-1,TGTGCCAGCAGCGGGGGACAGGGGGATGAGCAGTTCTTC,CASSGGQGDEQFF
TRBV28,NA,NA,TRBJ2-2,TGTGCCTTACAGGGGCTCGCGGGGACCGGGGAGCTGTTTTTT,CALQGLAGTGELFF
TRBV24-1,NA,NA,TRBJ2-5,TGTGCCACCAGTGATTCCCGGGAGACCCAGTACTTC,CATSDSRETQYF
TRBV5-1,NA,TRBD2,TRBJ2-1,TGCGCCAGCAGCTTGGCGTCTAGCGGGGACAATGAGCAGTTCTTC,CASSLASSGDNEQFF
TRBV5-1,NA,NA,TRBJ2-1,TGCGCCAGCAGCACGGACAGATCGTACAATGAGCAGTTCTTC,CASSTDRSYNEQFF
TRBV6-5,NA,TRBD2,TRBJ2-7,TGTGCCAGCAGTAAGACTAGCGGGCTTTACGAGCAGTACTTC,CASSKTSGLYEQYF
TRBV19,NA,TRBD1,TRBJ1-2,TGTGCCAGTAGTATGAGGACAGGCCTAGATGGCTACACCTTC,CASSMRTGLDGYTF
TRBV28,NA,TRBD1,TRBJ2-4,TGTGCCAGCAGTAGACAGGGGATCTCCACCAAAAACATTCAGTACTTC,CASSRQGISTKNIQYF
TRBV12-3/TRBV12-4,NA,NA,TRBJ2-5,TGTGCCAGCAGTTTAGCGCTCGGTGAGACCCAGTACTTC,CASSLALGETQYF
TRBV5-6,NA,TRBD1,TRBJ2-2,TGTGCCAGCAGCTTGGCCTACCCCGCGACAGGGACCGGGGAGCTGTTTTTT,CASSLAYPATGTGELFF
TRBV18,NA,NA,TRBJ2-1,TGTGCCAGCTCACCACTAGCGGATCCCAATGAGCAGTTCTTC,CASSPLADPNEQFF
TRBV24-1,NA,TRBD1,TRBJ2-5,TGTGCCACCAGTGAGGGGGGACAGGGAAAGAGAGAGACCCAGTACTTC,CATSEGGQGKRETQYF
TRBV7-9,NA,NA,TRBJ1-1,TGTGCCAGCAGCTTAATGGCGGGGGTAAACACTGAAGCTTTCTTT,CASSLMAGVNTEAFF